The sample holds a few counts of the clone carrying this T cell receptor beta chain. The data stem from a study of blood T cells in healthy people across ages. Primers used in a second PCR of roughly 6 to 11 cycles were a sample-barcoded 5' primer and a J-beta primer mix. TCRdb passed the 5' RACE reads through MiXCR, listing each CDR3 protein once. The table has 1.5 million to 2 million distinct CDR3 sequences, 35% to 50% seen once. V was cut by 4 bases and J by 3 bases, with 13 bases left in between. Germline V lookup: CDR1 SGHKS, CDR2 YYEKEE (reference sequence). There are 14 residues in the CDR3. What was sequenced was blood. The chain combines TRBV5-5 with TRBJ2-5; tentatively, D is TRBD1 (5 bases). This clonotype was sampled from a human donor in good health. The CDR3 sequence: CASSPPWGEETQYF. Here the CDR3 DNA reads TGTGCCAGCAGCCCCCCGTGGGGCGAAGAGACCCAGTACTTC.